This is a list of T cell receptor beta chains from one sample in a study of T-cell reconstitution after alpha-beta-depleted transplantation in children. TCRdb reanalysed the PCR reads using MiXCR and keeps one entry per CDR3 protein. The table includes more than 150,000 distinct CDR3 sequences, less than 15% detected once. Sequenced here: PBMCs from the stem cell graft donor, sampled from the stem cell graft. These receptor sequences come from a human donor who donated a stem cell graft to a child with acute lymphoblastic leukemia. Each CDR3 is given with its conserved first and last residue. D genes are given only for firm matches. Only some rows state a clone size, as once, few, many or a class for expanded clones.

d_gene: TRBD1
j_gene: TRBJ1-1
abundance: many
v_gene: TRBV7-9
CDR3aa: CASSQGQTNTEAFF
CDR3nt: TGTGCCAGCAGCCAGGGACAGACGAACACTGAAGCTTTCTTT

d_gene: -
j_gene: TRBJ2-3
abundance: many
v_gene: TRBV5-1
CDR3aa: CASSLVPGLGTDTQYF
CDR3nt: TGCGCCAGCAGCTTGGTACCAGGGCTAGGCACAGATACGCAGTATTTT

d_gene: -
j_gene: TRBJ2-7
abundance: many
v_gene: TRBV13
CDR3aa: CASSLNGMTYEQYF
CDR3nt: TGTGCCAGCAGCTTAAACGGGATGACCTACGAGCAGTACTTC

d_gene: -
j_gene: TRBJ2-7
abundance: -
v_gene: TRBV20-1
CDR3aa: CSASPSGPLAPTYEQYF
CDR3nt: TGCAGTGCTAGTCCCTCCGGCCCTCTAGCGCCGACCTACGAGCAGTACTTC

d_gene: TRBD2
j_gene: TRBJ2-1
abundance: few
v_gene: TRBV6-1
CDR3aa: CASSVGLAGGISSYNEQFF
CDR3nt: TGTGCCAGCAGTGTGGGACTAGCGGGAGGAATCAGCTCCTACAATGAGCAGTTCTTC

d_gene: -
j_gene: TRBJ2-1
abundance: many
v_gene: TRBV5-1
CDR3aa: CASSLDPMGTGGNEQFF
CDR3nt: TGCGCCAGCAGCTTAGATCCCATGGGTACCGGTGGGAATGAGCAGTTCTTC

d_gene: -
j_gene: TRBJ1-2
abundance: many
v_gene: TRBV6-1
CDR3aa: CASKEAFRRSRETNYGYTF
CDR3nt: TGTGCCAGCAAAGAAGCTTTCAGGCGCAGTCGTGAAACTAACTATGGCTACACCTTC

d_gene: -
j_gene: TRBJ2-7
abundance: -
v_gene: TRBV9
CDR3aa: CASSVGPFYEQYF
CDR3nt: TGTGCCAGCAGCGTAGGACCGTTCTACGAGCAGTACTTC

d_gene: -
j_gene: TRBJ2-1
abundance: few
v_gene: TRBV12-3/TRBV12-4
CDR3aa: CASSFNFNEQFF
CDR3nt: TGTGCCAGCAGTTTTAATTTCAATGAGCAGTTCTTC

d_gene: TRBD1
j_gene: TRBJ2-7
abundance: many
v_gene: TRBV7-2
CDR3aa: CASSLGQGRRLSYEQYF
CDR3nt: TGTGCCAGCAGCTTAGGACAGGGGCGTCGACTTTCCTACGAGCAGTACTTC

d_gene: -
j_gene: TRBJ2-3
abundance: few
v_gene: TRBV4-1
CDR3aa: CASSQVPVRGTDTQYF
CDR3nt: TGCGCCAGCAGCCAAGTCCCAGTGAGGGGTACAGATACGCAGTATTTT

d_gene: -
j_gene: TRBJ2-1
abundance: many
v_gene: TRBV7-8
CDR3aa: CASSWVALGSNEQFF
CDR3nt: TGTGCCAGCAGCTGGGTAGCGCTGGGAAGCAATGAGCAGTTCTTC

d_gene: TRBD1
j_gene: TRBJ1-5
abundance: many
v_gene: TRBV3-1
CDR3aa: CASSLSGGQPQHF
CDR3nt: TGTGCCAGCAGCCTCTCAGGGGGTCAGCCCCAGCATTTT

d_gene: -
j_gene: TRBJ2-1
abundance: many
v_gene: TRBV12-3/TRBV12-4
CDR3aa: CASGGIYNEQFF
CDR3nt: TGTGCCAGCGGCGGGATCTACAATGAGCAGTTCTTC

d_gene: TRBD2
j_gene: TRBJ2-3
abundance: many
v_gene: TRBV20-1
CDR3aa: CSAILAGGPDTQYF
CDR3nt: TGCAGTGCTATTTTAGCGGGAGGGCCTGATACGCAGTATTTT

d_gene: TRBD2
j_gene: TRBJ2-3
abundance: many
v_gene: TRBV29-1
CDR3aa: CSVDSLAGLSTDTQYF
CDR3nt: TGCAGCGTTGATTCGTTAGCGGGGCTGAGCACAGATACGCAGTATTTT

d_gene: TRBD1
j_gene: TRBJ2-3
abundance: many
v_gene: TRBV10-3
CDR3aa: CAISEATALGQGTQYF
CDR3nt: TGTGCCATCAGTGAAGCGACAGCCTTGGGACAGGGGACCCAGTATTTT

d_gene: -
j_gene: TRBJ1-5
abundance: many
v_gene: TRBV5-1
CDR3aa: CASRLGVAVNQPQHF
CDR3nt: TGCGCCAGCAGGTTGGGGGTCGCCGTCAATCAGCCCCAGCATTTT

d_gene: -
j_gene: TRBJ2-7
abundance: -
v_gene: TRBV6-5
CDR3aa: CASSYSIGAYEQYF
CDR3nt: TGTGCCAGCAGTTACTCGATAGGGGCCTACGAGCAGTACTTC

d_gene: TRBD2
j_gene: TRBJ2-3
abundance: many
v_gene: TRBV7-2
CDR3aa: CASSLRSGETDTQYF
CDR3nt: TGTGCCAGCAGCTTACGGAGCGGGGAGACAGATACGCAGTATTTT

d_gene: -
j_gene: TRBJ1-5
abundance: -
v_gene: TRBV10-3
CDR3aa: CAITPGGFRSNQPQHF
CDR3nt: TGTGCCATCACCCCGGGAGGGTTCAGATCTAATCAGCCCCAGCATTTT

d_gene: -
j_gene: TRBJ1-5
abundance: many
v_gene: TRBV5-1
CDR3aa: CASSPGQLHNQPQHF
CDR3nt: TGCGCCAGCAGCCCTGGACAGCTTCATAATCAGCCCCAGCATTTT

d_gene: TRBD2
j_gene: TRBJ2-7
abundance: few
v_gene: TRBV7-8
CDR3aa: CASSTGLADHYEQYF
CDR3nt: TGTGCCAGCAGCACCGGACTAGCGGACCACTACGAGCAGTACTTC

d_gene: TRBD1
j_gene: TRBJ1-1
abundance: many
v_gene: TRBV6-1
CDR3aa: CASSRVQGYAEAFF
CDR3nt: TGTGCCAGCAGTAGGGTACAGGGGTACGCTGAAGCTTTCTTT

d_gene: TRBD2
j_gene: TRBJ2-3
abundance: many
v_gene: TRBV20-1
CDR3aa: CSAQGLADSTDTQYF
CDR3nt: TGCAGTGCTCAGGGACTAGCGGATTCCACAGATACGCAGTATTTT

d_gene: -
j_gene: TRBJ2-2
abundance: few
v_gene: TRBV12-3/TRBV12-4
CDR3aa: CASSSGTGIPGELFF
CDR3nt: TGTGCCAGCAGTTCTGGTACAGGGATCCCCGGGGAGCTGTTTTTT

d_gene: -
j_gene: TRBJ2-2
abundance: many
v_gene: TRBV5-1
CDR3aa: CASSRPGADTGELFF
CDR3nt: TGCGCCAGCAGTCGTCCGGGGGCTGACACCGGGGAGCTGTTTTTT

d_gene: TRBD1
j_gene: TRBJ1-6
abundance: many
v_gene: TRBV20-1
CDR3aa: CSGMSTGDSPLHF
CDR3nt: TGCAGCGGTATGTCGACAGGGGACTCACCCCTCCACTTT

d_gene: -
j_gene: TRBJ2-3
abundance: -
v_gene: TRBV18
CDR3aa: CASSPPFPVDTQYF
CDR3nt: TGTGCCAGCTCACCACCGTTTCCAGTAGATACGCAGTATTTT

d_gene: -
j_gene: TRBJ2-1
abundance: many
v_gene: TRBV20-1
CDR3aa: CSASRYFNEQFF
CDR3nt: TGCAGTGCTAGCCGGTACTTCAATGAGCAGTTCTTC

d_gene: TRBD2
j_gene: TRBJ2-7
abundance: many
v_gene: TRBV12-3/TRBV12-4
CDR3aa: CASSHWAGVFHEQYF
CDR3nt: TGTGCCAGCAGCCACTGGGCGGGAGTCTTCCACGAGCAGTACTTC

d_gene: -
j_gene: TRBJ2-2
abundance: many
v_gene: TRBV29-1
CDR3aa: CSVRGTANTGELFF
CDR3nt: TGCAGCGTCCGCGGGACTGCGAACACCGGGGAGCTGTTTTTT

d_gene: TRBD1
j_gene: TRBJ1-1
abundance: many
v_gene: TRBV10-3
CDR3aa: CAISDPGQGPSRAEAFF
CDR3nt: TGTGCCATCAGTGATCCGGGACAGGGGCCGAGCAGGGCTGAAGCTTTCTTT

d_gene: TRBD1
j_gene: TRBJ2-7
abundance: many
v_gene: TRBV20-1
CDR3aa: CSVAPLQGNFYEQYF
CDR3nt: TGCAGTGTCGCTCCCCTACAGGGGAACTTTTACGAGCAGTACTTC

d_gene: -
j_gene: TRBJ1-1
abundance: many
v_gene: TRBV20-1
CDR3aa: CSAREGTLNTEAFF
CDR3nt: TGCAGTGCTAGAGAAGGGACTTTGAACACTGAAGCTTTCTTT

d_gene: -
j_gene: TRBJ2-3
abundance: many
v_gene: TRBV6-1
CDR3aa: CASTRRADADTQYF
CDR3nt: TGTGCCAGCACTCGAAGAGCGGATGCAGATACGCAGTATTTT

d_gene: TRBD2
j_gene: TRBJ2-1
abundance: many
v_gene: TRBV20-1
CDR3aa: CSALAGGPFDEQFF
CDR3nt: TGCAGTGCCCTAGCGGGAGGGCCGTTCGATGAGCAGTTCTTC

d_gene: TRBD1
j_gene: TRBJ1-2
abundance: -
v_gene: TRBV18
CDR3aa: CASSPTGEGYGYTF
CDR3nt: TGTGCCAGCTCACCGACAGGGGAAGGCTATGGCTACACCTTC

d_gene: TRBD2
j_gene: TRBJ2-3
abundance: many
v_gene: TRBV7-7
CDR3aa: CASAGSGRSDTQYF
CDR3nt: TGTGCTAGCGCGGGTAGCGGGAGGTCAGATACGCAGTATTTT

d_gene: TRBD2
j_gene: TRBJ2-1
abundance: many
v_gene: TRBV27
CDR3aa: CASRLAELYNEQFF
CDR3nt: TGTGCCAGCAGACTAGCGGAGCTCTACAATGAGCAGTTCTTC

d_gene: -
j_gene: TRBJ2-3
abundance: many
v_gene: TRBV5-1
CDR3aa: CASSSDRHTDTQYF
CDR3nt: TGCGCCAGCAGCTCCGACCGTCACACAGATACGCAGTATTTT

d_gene: -
j_gene: TRBJ2-3
abundance: many
v_gene: TRBV29-1
CDR3aa: CSVAGATDTPSTDTQYF
CDR3nt: TGCAGCGTTGCGGGAGCGACCGATACCCCTAGCACAGATACGCAGTATTTT

d_gene: -
j_gene: TRBJ1-1
abundance: few
v_gene: TRBV20-1
CDR3aa: CSGGPGENTEAFF
CDR3nt: TGCAGTGGAGGGCCGGGGGAGAACACTGAAGCTTTCTTT

d_gene: -
j_gene: TRBJ2-5
abundance: few
v_gene: TRBV5-1
CDR3aa: CASSFGDQETQYF
CDR3nt: TGCGCCAGCAGCTTCGGCGACCAAGAGACCCAGTACTTC

d_gene: -
j_gene: TRBJ1-5
abundance: many
v_gene: TRBV29-1
CDR3aa: CSVESGDQPQHF
CDR3nt: TGCAGCGTTGAATCGGGGGATCAGCCCCAGCATTTT

d_gene: -
j_gene: TRBJ2-7
abundance: few
v_gene: TRBV21-1
CDR3aa: CASSKVDGEGATYEQYF
CDR3nt: TGTGCCAGCAGCAAAGTGGATGGTGAGGGGGCGACCTACGAGCAGTACTTC

d_gene: -
j_gene: TRBJ1-1
abundance: many
v_gene: TRBV28
CDR3aa: CASSLTEDEAFF
CDR3nt: TGTGCCAGCAGTTTGACAGAAGATGAAGCTTTCTTT

d_gene: -
j_gene: TRBJ2-7
abundance: many
v_gene: TRBV12-3/TRBV12-4
CDR3aa: CASRKGGAYEQYF
CDR3nt: TGTGCCAGCCGGAAGGGGGGAGCCTACGAGCAGTACTTC

d_gene: -
j_gene: TRBJ2-6
abundance: many
v_gene: TRBV7-9
CDR3aa: CASSERDRQSSGANVLTF
CDR3nt: TGTGCCAGCAGCGAGCGGGACAGGCAGAGCTCTGGGGCCAACGTCCTGACTTTC

d_gene: TRBD2
j_gene: TRBJ2-5
abundance: once
v_gene: TRBV7-8
CDR3aa: CASTWTGGETQYF
CDR3nt: TGTGCCAGCACTTGGACGGGAGGGGAGACCCAGTACTTC